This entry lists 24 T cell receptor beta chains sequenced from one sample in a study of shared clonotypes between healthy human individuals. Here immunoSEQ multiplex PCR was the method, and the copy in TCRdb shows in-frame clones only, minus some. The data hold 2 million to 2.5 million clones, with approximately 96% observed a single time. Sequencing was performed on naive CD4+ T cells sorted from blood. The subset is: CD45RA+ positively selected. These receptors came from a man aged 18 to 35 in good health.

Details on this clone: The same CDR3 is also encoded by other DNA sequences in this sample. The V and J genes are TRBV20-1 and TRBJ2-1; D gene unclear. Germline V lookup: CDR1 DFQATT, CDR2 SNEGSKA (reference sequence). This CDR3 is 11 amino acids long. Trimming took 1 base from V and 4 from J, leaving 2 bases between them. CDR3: CSARAYNEQFF. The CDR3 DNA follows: TGCAGTGCTAGAGCATACAATGAGCAGTTCTTC.

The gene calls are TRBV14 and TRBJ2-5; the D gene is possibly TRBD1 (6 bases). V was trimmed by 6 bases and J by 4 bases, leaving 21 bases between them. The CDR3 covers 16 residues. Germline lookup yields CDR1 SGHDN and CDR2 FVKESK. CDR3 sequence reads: CASSHEISTGRETQYF. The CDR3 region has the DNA TGTGCCAGCAGTCACGAAATCTCAACAGGGAGAGAGACCCAGTACTTC.

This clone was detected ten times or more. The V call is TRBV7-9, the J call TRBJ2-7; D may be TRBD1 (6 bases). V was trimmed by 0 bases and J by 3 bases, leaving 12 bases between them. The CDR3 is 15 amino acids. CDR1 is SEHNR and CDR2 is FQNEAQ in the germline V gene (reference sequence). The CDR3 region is CASSLAQGSLYEQYF. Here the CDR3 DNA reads TGTGCCAGCAGCTTAGCGCAGGGGTCACTCTACGAGCAGTACTTC.

CDR3 sequence: CASWTPGDGYTF. As DNA, the CDR3 is TGTGCCAGCTGGACCCCAGGGGATGGCTACACCTTC. The rearrangement uses TRBV5-6 and TRBJ1-2; a weak D match, TRBD1 (6 bases). V was pared by 7 bases and J by 6 bases, with 13 bases between. The CDR3 spans 12 residues. Germline values: CDR1 SGHDT, CDR2 YYEEEE.

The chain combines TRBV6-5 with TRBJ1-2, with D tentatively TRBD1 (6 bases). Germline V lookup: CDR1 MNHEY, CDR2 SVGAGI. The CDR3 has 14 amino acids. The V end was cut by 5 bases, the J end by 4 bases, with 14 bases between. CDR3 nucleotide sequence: TGTGCCAGCAGTACGGCCAGGGGTCCCTATGGCTACACCTTC. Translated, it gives CASSTARGPYGYTF.

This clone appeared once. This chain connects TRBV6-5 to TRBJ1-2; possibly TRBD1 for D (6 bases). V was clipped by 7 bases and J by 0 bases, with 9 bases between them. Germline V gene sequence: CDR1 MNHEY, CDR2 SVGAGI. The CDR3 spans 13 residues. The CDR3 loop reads CASKQGTNYGYTF. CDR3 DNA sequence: TGTGCCAGCAAACAGGGCACTAACTATGGCTACACCTTC.

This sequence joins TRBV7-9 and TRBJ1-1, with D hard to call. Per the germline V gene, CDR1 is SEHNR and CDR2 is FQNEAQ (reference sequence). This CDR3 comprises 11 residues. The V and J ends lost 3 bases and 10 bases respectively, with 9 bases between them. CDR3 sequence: CASSLGYPAFF. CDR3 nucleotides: TGTGCCAGCAGCTTGGGTTATCCAGCTTTCTTT. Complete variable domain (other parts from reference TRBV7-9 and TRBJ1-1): DTGVSQNPRHKITKRGQNVTFRCDPISEHNRLYWYRQTLGQGPEFLTYFQNEAQLEKSRLLSDRFSAERPKGSFSTLEIQRTEQGDSAMYLCASSLGYPAFFGQGTRLTVV.

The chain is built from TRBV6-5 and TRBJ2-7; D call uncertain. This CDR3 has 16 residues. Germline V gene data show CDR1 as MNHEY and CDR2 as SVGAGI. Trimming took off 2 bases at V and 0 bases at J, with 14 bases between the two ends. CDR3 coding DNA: TGTGCCAGCAGTTACCTGGCGACTCACAGCTCCTACGAGCAGTACTTC. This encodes CASSYLATHSSYEQYF.

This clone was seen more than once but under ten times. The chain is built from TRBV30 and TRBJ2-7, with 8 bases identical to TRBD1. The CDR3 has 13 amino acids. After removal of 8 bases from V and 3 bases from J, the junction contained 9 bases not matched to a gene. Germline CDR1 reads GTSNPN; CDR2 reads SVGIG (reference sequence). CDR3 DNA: TGTGCCCGAAGCAGGGGGCGCCTCTACGAGCAGTACTTC. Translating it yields CARSRGRLYEQYF.

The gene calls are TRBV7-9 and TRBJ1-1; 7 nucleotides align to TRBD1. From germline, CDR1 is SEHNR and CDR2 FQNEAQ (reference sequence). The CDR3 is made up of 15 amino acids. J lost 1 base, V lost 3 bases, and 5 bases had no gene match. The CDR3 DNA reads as TGTGCCAGCAGCTTGGGGACAGTTCCGAACACTGAAGCTTTCTTT. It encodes CASSLGTVPNTEAFF.

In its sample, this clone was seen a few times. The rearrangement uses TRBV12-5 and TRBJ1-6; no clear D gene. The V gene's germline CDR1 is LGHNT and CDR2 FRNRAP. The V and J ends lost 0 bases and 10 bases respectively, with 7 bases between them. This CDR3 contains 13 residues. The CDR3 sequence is CASGLVAPSPLHF. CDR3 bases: TGTGCTAGTGGTTTGGTAGCCCCCTCACCCCTCCACTTT. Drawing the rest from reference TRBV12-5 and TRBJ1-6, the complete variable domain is DARVTQTPRHKVTEMGQEVTMRCQPILGHNTVFWYRQTMMQGLELLAYFRNRAPLDDSGMPKDRFSAEMPDATLATLKIQPSEPRDSAVYFCASGLVAPSPLHFGNGTRLTVT.

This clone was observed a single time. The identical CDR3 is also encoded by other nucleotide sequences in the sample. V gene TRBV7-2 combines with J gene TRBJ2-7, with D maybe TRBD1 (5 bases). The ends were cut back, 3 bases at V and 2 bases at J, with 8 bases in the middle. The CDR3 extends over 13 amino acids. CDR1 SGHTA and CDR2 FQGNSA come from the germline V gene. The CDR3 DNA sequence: TGTGCCAGCAGCTTGCAGGGTACCTACGAGCAGTACTTC. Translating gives CASSLQGTYEQYF.

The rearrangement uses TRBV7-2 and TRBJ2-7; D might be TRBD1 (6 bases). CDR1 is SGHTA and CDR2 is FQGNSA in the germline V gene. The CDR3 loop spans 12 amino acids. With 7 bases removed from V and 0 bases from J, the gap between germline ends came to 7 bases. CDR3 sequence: CASTGDSYEQYF. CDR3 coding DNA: TGTGCCAGCACAGGGGACTCCTACGAGCAGTACTTC.

In nucleotides, the CDR3 is TGCGCCAGCAGCGCCGGGACACGTGGGACCGGGGAGCTGTTTTTT. It codes for CASSAGTRGTGELFF. The genes are TRBV5-1 and TRBJ2-2; weak D call: TRBD1 (6 bases). Per the germline V gene, CDR1 is SGHRS and CDR2 is YFSETQ. This CDR3 is built from 15 residues. With 4 bases removed from V and 5 bases from J, the gap between germline ends came to 15 bases.

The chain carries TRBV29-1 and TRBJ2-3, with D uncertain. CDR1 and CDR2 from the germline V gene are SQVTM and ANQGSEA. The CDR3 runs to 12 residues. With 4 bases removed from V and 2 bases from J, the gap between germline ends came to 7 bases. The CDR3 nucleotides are TGCAGCGTTGTACAGAACACAGATACGCAGTATTTT. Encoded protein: CSVVQNTDTQYF.

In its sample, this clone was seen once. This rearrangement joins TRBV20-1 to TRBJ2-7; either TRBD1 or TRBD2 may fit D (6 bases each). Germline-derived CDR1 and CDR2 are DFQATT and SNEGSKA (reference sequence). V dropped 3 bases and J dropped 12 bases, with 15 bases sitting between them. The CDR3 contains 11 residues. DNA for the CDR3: TGCAGTGCTAGTTCGGGGGCCCAGGGGTACTTC. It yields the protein CSASSGAQGYF.

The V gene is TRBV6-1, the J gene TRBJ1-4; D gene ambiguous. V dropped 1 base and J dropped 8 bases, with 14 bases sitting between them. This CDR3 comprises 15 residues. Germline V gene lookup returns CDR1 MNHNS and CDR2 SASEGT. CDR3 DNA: TGTGCCAGCAGTGAAGAGTTGAGGGAGCGCGAAAAACTGTTTTTT. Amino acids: CASSEELREREKLFF.

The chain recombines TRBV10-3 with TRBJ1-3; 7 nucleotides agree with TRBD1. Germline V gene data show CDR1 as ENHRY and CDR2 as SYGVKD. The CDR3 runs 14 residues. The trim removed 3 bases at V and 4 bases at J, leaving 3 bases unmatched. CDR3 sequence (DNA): TGTGCCATCAGTGAACAGGGGCAGGGAAACACCATATATTTT. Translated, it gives CAISEQGQGNTIYF.

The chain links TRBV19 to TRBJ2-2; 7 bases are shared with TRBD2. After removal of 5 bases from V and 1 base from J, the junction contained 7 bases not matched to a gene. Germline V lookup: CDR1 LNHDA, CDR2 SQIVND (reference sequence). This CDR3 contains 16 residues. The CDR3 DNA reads TGTGCCAGTAGTCTTCCCAGCGGGATGAACACCGGGGAGCTGTTTTTT. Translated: CASSLPSGMNTGELFF.

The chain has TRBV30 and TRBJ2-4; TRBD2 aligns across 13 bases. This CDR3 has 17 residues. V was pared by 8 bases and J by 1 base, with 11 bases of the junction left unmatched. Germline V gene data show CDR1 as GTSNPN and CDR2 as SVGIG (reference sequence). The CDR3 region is CARWTSGRLAAKNIQYF. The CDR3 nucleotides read TGTGCCCGCTGGACTAGCGGGAGACTGGCGGCCAAAAACATTCAGTACTTC.

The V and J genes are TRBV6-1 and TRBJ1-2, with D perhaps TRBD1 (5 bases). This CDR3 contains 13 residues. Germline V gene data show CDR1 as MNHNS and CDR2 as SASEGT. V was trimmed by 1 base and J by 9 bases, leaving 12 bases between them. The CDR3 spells CASSEGDRGRYTF. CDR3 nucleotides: TGTGCCAGCAGTGAAGGGGACCGAGGCCGCTACACCTTC.

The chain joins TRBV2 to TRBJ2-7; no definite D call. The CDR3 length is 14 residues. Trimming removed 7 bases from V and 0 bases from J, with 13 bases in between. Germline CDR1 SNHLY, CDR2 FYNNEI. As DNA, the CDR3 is TGTGCCAGCAACGCCAGGTGGAGCTCCTACGAGCAGTACTTC. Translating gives CASNARWSSYEQYF.

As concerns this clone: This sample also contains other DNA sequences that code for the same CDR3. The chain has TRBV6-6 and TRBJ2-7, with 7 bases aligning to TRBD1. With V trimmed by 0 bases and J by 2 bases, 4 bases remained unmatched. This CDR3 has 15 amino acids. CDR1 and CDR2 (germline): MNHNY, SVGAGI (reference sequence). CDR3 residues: CASSYSGQGAYEQYF. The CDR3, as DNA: TGTGCCAGCAGTTACTCGGGGCAGGGGGCCTACGAGCAGTACTTC.

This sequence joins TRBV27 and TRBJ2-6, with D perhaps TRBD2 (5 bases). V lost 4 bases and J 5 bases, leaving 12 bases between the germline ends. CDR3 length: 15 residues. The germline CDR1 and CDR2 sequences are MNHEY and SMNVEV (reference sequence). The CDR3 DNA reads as TGTGCCAGCAGTTCTGGACTGCGCTGGGCCAACGTCCTGACTTTC. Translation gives CASSSGLRWANVLTF.